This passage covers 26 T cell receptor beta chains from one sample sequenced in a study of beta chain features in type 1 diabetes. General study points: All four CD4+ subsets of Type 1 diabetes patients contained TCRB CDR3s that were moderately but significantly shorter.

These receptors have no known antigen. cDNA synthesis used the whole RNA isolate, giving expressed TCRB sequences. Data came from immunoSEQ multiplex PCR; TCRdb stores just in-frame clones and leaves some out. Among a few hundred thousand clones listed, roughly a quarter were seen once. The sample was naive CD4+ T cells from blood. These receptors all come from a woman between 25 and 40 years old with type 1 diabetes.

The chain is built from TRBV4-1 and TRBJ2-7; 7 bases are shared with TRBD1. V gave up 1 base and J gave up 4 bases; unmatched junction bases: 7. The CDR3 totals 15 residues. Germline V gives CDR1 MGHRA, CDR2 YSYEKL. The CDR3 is CASSQGTGVFYEQYF. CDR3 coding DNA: TGCGCCAGCAGCCAAGGAACAGGGGTCTTTTACGAGCAGTACTTC.

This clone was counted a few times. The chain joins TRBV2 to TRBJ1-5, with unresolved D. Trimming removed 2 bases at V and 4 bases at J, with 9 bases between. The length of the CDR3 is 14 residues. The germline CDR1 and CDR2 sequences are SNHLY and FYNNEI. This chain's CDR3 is CASSESDFNQPQHF. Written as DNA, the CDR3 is TGTGCCAGCAGTGAATCGGACTTTAATCAGCCCCAGCATTTT.

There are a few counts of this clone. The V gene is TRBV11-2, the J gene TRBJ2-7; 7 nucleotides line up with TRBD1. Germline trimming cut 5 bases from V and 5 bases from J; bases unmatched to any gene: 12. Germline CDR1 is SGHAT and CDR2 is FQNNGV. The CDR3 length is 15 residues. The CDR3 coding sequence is TGTGCCAGCAGCAGAGGAGGACAGGTAGTCAACGAGCAGTACTTC. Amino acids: CASSRGGQVVNEQYF.

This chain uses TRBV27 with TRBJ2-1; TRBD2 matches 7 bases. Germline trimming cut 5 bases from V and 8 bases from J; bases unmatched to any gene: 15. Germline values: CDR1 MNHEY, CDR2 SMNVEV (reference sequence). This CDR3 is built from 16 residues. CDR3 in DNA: TGTGCCAGCAGTGCAGCCGCGTCTAGCGGTCGGGATGAGCAGTTCTTC. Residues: CASSAAASSGRDEQFF.

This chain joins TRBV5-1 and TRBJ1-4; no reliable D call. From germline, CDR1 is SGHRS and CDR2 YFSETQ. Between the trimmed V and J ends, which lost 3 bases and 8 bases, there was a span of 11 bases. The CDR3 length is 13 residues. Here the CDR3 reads CASSSDSGEKLFF. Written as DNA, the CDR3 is TGCGCCAGCAGCTCGGACTCGGGAGAAAAACTGTTTTTT. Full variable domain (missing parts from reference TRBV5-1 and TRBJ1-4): KAGVTQTPRYLIKTRGQQVTLSCSPISGHRSVSWYQQTPGQGLQFLFEYFSETQRNKGNFPGRFSGRQFSNSRSEMNVSTLELGDSALYLCASSSDSGEKLFFGSGTQLSVL.

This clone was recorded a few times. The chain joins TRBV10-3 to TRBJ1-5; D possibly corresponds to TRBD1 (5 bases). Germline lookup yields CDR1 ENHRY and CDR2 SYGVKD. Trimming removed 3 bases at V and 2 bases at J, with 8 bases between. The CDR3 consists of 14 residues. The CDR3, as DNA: TGTGCCATCAGTGAATTAGGGGGCAATCAGCCCCAGCATTTT. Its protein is CAISELGGNQPQHF.

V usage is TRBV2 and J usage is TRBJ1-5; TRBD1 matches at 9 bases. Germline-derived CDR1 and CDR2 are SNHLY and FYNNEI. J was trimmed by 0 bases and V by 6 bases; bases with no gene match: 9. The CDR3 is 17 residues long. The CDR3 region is CASSLTGGPYSNQPQHF. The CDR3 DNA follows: TGTGCCAGCAGCTTAACAGGGGGCCCATATAGCAATCAGCCCCAGCATTTT.

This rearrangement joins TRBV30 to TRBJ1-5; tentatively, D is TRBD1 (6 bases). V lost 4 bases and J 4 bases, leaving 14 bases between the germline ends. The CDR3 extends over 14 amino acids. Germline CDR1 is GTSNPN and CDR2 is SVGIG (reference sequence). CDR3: CAWTEGGGNQPQHF. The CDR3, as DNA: TGTGCCTGGACGGAAGGGGGTGGTAATCAGCCCCAGCATTTT.

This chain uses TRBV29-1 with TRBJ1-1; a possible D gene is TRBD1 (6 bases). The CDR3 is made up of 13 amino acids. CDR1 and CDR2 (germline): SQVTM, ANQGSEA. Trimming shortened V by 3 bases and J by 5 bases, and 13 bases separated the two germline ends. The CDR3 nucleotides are TGCAGCGTTGAGTGGGCAGGGACAACTGAAGCTTTCTTT. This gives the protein CSVEWAGTTEAFF. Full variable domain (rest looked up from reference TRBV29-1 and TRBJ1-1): SAVISQKPSRDICQRGTSLTIQCQVDSQVTMMFWYRQQPGQSLTLIATANQGSEATYESGFVIDKFPISRPNLTFSTLTVSNMSPEDSSIYLCSVEWAGTTEAFFGQGTRLTVV.

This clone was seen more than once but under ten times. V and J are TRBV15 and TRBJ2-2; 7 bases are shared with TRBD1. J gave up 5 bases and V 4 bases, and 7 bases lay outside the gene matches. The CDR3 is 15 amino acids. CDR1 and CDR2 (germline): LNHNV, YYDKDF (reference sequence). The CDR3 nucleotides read TGTGCCACCAGCAAATCGAGGGGGCAAACCGGGGAGCTGTTTTTT. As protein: CATSKSRGQTGELFF.

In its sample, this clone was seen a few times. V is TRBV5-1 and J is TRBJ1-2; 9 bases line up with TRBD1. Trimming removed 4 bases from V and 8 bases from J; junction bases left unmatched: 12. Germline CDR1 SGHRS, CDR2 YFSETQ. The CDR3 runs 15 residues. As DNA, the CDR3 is TGCGCCAGCAGCGGATCGACTCGGACAGGGGTCGGCTACACCTTC. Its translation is CASSGSTRTGVGYTF.

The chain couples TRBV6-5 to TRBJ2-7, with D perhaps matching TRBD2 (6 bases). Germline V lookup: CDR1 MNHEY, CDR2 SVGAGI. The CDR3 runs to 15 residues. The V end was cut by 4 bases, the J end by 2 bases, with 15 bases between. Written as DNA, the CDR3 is TGTGCCAGCAGTTTAAACCGGGACTCAGCCTACGAGCAGTACTTC. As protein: CASSLNRDSAYEQYF.

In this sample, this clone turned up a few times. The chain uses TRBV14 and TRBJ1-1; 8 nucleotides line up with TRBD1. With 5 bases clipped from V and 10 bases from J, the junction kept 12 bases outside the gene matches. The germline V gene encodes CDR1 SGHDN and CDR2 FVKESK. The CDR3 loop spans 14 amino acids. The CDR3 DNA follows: TGTGCCAGCAGCAAACCCGGGACAGGAAGCCGAGCTTTCTTT. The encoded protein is CASSKPGTGSRAFF.

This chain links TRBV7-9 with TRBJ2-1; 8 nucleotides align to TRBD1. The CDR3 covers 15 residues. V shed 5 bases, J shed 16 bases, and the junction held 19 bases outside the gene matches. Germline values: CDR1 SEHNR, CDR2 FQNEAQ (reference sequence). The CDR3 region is CASSLSGNMDRVYFF. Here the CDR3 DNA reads TGTGCCAGCAGCCTCTCAGGGAATATGGACAGGGTCTATTTCTTC.

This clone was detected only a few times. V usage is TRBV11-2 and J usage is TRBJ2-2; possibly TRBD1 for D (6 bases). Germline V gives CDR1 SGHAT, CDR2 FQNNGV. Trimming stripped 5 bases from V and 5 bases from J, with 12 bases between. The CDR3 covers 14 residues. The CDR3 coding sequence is TGTGCCAGCAGCCCACAGGGTTTAACCGGGGAGCTGTTTTTT. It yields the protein CASSPQGLTGELFF.

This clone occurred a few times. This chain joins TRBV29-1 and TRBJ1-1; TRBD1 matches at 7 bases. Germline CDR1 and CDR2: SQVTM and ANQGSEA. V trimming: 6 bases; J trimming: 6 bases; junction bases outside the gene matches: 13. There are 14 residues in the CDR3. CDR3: CSVYRQGRLPEAFF. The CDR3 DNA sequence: TGCAGCGTGTATCGACAGGGTAGACTTCCTGAAGCTTTCTTT.

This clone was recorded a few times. The CDR3: CSVDLAGQANEQFF. The CDR3 DNA reads as TGCAGCGTTGACCTAGCGGGACAGGCCAATGAGCAGTTCTTC. V usage is TRBV29-1 and J usage is TRBJ2-1; TRBD2 is a possible D gene (9 bases). The V gene's germline CDR1 is SQVTM and CDR2 ANQGSEA. The CDR3 is 14 residues long. Between the trimmed V and J ends, which lost 3 bases and 6 bases, there was a span of 15 bases.

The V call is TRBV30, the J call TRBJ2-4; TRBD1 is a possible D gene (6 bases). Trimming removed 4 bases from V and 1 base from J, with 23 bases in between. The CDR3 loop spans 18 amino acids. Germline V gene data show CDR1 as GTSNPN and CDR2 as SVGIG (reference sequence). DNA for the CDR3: TGTGCCTGGAAGAGTAAGGAGACAGGAGTCCTGGCCAAAAACATTCAGTACTTC. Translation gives CAWKSKETGVLAKNIQYF.

The CDR3 sequence: CASSLFPGRYEQYF. The CDR3, as DNA: TGTGCCAGCAGCTTATTCCCAGGGAGGTACGAGCAGTACTTC. V and J are TRBV7-3 and TRBJ2-7; possibly TRBD2 for D (6 bases). Germline CDR1 is SGHTA and CDR2 is FQGTGA. This CDR3 has 14 residues. Trimming stripped 2 bases from V and 4 bases from J, with 12 bases between.

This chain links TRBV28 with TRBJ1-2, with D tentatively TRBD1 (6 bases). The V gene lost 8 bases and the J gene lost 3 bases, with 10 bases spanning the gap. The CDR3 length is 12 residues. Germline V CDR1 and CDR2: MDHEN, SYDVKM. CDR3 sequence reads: CASGGPDYGYTF. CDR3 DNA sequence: TGTGCCAGCGGGGGCCCGGACTATGGCTACACCTTC.

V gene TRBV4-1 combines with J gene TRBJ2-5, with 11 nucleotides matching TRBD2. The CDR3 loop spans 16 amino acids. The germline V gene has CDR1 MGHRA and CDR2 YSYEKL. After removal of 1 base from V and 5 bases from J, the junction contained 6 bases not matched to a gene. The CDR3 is CASSQGTSGRGETQYF. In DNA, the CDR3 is TGCGCCAGCAGCCAAGGAACTAGCGGGAGAGGTGAGACCCAGTACTTC.

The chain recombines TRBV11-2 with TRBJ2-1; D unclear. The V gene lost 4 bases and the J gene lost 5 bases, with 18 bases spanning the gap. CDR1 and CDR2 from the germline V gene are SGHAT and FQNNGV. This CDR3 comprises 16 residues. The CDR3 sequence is CASSSPVGARDNEQFF. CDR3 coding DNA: TGTGCCAGCAGCTCCCCCGTCGGAGCTCGGGACAATGAGCAGTTCTTC.

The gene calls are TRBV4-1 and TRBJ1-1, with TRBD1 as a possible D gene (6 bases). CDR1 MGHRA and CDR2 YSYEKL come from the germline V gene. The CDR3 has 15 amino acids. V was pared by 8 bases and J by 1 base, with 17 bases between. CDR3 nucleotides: TGCGCCAGCGCGCAGGGGTCCGGGGCGAACACTGAAGCTTTCTTT. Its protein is CASAQGSGANTEAFF.

In DNA form, the CDR3 reads TGTGCCAGCAGCCAAGAATTCACCGGGACAGGGGGTACCGGGGAGCTGTTTTTT. Amino acids: CASSQEFTGTGGTGELFF. The gene calls are TRBV4-2 and TRBJ2-2; 11 nucleotides align to TRBD1. V gave up 0 bases and J gave up 5 bases; unmatched junction bases: 8. Per the germline V gene, CDR1 is LGHNA and CDR2 is YNFKEQ. The CDR3 is 18 residues long.

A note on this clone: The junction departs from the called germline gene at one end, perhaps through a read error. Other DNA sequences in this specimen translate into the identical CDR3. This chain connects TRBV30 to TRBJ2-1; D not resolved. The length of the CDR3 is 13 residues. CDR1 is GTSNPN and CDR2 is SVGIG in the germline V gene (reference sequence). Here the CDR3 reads CAWTRGSYNEQFF. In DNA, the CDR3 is TGTGCCTGGACCCGCGGTTCCTACAATGAGCAATTCTTC.

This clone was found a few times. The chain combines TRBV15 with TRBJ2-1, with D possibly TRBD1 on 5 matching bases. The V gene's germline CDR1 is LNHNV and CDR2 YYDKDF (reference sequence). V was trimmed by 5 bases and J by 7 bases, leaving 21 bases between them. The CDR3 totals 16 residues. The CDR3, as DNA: TGTGCCACCAGCCTCAGGGTTTCGGTTGTACAGAATGAGCAGTTCTTC. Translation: CATSLRVSVVQNEQFF.